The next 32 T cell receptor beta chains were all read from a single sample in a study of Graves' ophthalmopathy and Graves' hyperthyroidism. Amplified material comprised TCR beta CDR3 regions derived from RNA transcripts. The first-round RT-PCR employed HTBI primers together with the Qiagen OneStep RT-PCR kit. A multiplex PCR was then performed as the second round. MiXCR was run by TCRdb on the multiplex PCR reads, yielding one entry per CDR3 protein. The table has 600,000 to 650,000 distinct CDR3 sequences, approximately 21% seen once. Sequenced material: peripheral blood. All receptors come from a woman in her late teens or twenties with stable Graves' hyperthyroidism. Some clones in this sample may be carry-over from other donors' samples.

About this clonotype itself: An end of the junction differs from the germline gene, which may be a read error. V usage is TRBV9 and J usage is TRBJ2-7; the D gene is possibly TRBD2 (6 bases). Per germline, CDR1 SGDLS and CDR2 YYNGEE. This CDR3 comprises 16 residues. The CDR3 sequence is CAISASPGLSSYEQYF. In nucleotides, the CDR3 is TGTGCCATCAGCGCCTCGCCGGGACTGAGCTCCTACGAGCAGTACTTC.

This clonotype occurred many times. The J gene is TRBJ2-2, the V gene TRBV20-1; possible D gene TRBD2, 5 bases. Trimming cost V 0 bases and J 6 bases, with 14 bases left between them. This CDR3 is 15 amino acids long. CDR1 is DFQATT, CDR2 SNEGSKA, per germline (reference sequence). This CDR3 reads CSARDPGIRSGELFF. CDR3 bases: TGCAGTGCTAGAGATCCCGGGATTCGTTCCGGGGAGCTGTTTTTT.

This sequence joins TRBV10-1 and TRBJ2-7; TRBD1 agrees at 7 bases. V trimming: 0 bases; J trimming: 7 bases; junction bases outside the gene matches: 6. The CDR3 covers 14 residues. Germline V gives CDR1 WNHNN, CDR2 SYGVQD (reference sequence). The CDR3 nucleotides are TGCGCCAGCAGTGAGTCGACAGGGTTGGGGGAGCAGTACTTC. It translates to CASSESTGLGEQYF.

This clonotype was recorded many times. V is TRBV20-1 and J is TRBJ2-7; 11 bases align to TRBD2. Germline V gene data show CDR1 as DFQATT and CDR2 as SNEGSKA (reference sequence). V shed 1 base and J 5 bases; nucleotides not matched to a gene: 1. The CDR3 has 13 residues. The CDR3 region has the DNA TGCAGTGCTAGAGGACTAGCGGGGAACGAGCAGTACTTC. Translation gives CSARGLAGNEQYF.

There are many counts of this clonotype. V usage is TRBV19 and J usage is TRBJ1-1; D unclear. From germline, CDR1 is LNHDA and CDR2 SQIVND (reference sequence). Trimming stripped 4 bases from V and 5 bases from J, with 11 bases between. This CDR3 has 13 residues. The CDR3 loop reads CASSRKYGTEAFF. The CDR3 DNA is TGTGCCAGTAGTAGGAAATACGGGACTGAAGCTTTCTTT.

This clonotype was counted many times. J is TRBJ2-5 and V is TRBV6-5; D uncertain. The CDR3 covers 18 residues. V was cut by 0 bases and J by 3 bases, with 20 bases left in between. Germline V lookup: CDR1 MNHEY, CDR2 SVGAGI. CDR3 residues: CASSYSNWPTERKETQYF. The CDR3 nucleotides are TGTGCCAGCAGTTACTCGAATTGGCCTACCGAGAGAAAAGAGACCCAGTACTTC.

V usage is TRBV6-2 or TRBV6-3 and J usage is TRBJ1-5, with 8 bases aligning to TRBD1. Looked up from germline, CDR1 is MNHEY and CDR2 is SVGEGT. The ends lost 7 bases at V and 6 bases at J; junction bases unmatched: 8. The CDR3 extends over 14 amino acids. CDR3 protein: CASNLKTGGQPQHF. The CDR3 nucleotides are TGTGCCAGCAACCTTAAAACAGGGGGTCAGCCCCAGCATTTT.

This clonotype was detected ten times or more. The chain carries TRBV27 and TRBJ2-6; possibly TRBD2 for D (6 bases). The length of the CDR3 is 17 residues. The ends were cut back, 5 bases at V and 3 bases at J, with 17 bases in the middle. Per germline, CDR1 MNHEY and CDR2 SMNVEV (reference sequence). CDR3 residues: CASSPWGRFFGANVLTF. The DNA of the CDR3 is TGTGCCAGCAGTCCGTGGGGGAGGTTCTTTGGGGCCAACGTCCTGACTTTC.

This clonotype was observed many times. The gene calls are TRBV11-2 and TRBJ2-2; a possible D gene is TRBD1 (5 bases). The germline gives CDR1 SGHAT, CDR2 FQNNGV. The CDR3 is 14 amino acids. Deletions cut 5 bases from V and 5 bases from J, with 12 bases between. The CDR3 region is CASSTLRATGELFF. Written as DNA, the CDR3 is TGTGCCAGCAGCACCCTCAGGGCTACCGGGGAGCTGTTTTTT. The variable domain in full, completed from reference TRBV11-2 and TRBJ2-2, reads EAGVAQSPRYKIIEKRQSVAFWCNPISGHATLYWYQQILGQGPKLLIQFQNNGVVDDSQLPKDRFSAERLKGVDSTLKIQPAKLEDSAVYLCASSTLRATGELFFGEGSRLTVL.

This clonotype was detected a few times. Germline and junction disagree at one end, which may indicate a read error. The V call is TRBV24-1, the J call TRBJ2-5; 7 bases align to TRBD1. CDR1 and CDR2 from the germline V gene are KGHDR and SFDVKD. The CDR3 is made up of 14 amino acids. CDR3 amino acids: CATRETGSEETKYF. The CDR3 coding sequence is TGTGCCACCAGGGAGACAGGGTCCGAAGAGACCAAGTACTTC.

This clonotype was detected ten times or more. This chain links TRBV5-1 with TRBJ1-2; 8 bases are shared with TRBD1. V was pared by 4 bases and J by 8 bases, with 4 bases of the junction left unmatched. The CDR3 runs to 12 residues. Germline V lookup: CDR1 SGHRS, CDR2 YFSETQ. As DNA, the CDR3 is TGCGCCAGCAGCCAGGGACAGGCGGGCTACACCTTC. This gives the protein CASSQGQAGYTF.

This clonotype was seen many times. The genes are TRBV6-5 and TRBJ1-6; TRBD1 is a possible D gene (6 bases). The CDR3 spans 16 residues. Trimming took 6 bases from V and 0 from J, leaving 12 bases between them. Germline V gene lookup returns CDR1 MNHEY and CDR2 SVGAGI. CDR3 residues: CASSWDTNSYNSPLHF. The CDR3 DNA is TGTGCCAGCAGCTGGGACACCAACTCCTATAATTCACCCCTCCACTTT.

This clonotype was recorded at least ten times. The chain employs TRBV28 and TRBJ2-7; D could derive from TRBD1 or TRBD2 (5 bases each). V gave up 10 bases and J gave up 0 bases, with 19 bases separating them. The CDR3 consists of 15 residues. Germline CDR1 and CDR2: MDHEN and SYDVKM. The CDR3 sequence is CATLKRGPSSYEQYF. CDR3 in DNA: TGTGCCACCTTAAAACGGGGCCCGAGCTCCTACGAGCAGTACTTC.

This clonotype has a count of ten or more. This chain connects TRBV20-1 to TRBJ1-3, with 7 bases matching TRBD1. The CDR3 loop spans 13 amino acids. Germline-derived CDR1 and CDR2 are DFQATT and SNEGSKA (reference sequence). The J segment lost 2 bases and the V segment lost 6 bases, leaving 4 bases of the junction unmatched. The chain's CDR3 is CSASGTAGNTIYF. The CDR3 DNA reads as TGCAGTGCCAGCGGGACAGCTGGAAACACCATATATTTT.

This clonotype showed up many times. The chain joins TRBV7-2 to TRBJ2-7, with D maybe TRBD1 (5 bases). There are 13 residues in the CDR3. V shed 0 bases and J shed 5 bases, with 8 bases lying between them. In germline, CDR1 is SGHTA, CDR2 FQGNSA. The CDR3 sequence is CASSLASGNEQYF. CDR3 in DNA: TGTGCCAGCAGCTTAGCGTCAGGGAACGAGCAGTACTTC.

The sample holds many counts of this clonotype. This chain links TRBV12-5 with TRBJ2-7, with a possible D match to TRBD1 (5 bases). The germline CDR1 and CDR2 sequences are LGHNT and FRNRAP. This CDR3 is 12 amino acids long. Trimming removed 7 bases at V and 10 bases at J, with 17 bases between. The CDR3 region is CASAPDSAEQYF. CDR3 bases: TGTGCTAGTGCCCCCGACAGCGCGGAACAGTACTTC.

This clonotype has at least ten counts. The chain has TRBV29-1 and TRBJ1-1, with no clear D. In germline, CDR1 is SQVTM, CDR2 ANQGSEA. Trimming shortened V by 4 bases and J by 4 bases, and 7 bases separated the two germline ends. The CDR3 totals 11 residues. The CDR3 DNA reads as TGCAGCGTTGTGAGGCTCACTGAAGCTTTCTTT. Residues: CSVVRLTEAFF.

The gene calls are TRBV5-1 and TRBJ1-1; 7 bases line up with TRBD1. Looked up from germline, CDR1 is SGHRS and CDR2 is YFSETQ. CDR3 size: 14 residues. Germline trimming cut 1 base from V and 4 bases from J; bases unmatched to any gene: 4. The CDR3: CASSLTRGGTEAFF. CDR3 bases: TGCGCCAGCAGCTTGACCAGGGGGGGCACTGAAGCTTTCTTT. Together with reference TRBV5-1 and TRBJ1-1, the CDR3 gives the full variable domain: KAGVTQTPRYLIKTRGQQVTLSCSPISGHRSVSWYQQTPGQGLQFLFEYFSETQRNKGNFPGRFSGRQFSNSRSEMNVSTLELGDSALYLCASSLTRGGTEAFFGQGTRLTVV.

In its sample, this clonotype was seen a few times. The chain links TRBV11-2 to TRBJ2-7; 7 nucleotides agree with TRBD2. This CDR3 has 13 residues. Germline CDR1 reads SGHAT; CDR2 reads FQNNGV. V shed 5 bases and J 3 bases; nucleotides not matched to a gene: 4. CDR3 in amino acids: CASSPRGVYEQYF. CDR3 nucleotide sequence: TGTGCCAGCAGCCCCCGGGGGGTCTACGAGCAGTACTTC.

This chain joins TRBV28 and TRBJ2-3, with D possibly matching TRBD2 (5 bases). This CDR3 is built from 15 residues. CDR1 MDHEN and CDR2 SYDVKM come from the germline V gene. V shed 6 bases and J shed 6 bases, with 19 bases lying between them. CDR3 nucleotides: TGTGCCAGCAGCGTCTCCGGACCCGGGGATGATACGCAGTATTTT. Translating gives CASSVSGPGDDTQYF.

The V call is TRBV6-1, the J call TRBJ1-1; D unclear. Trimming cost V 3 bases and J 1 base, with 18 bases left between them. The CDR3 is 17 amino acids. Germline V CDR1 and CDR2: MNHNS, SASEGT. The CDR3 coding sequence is TGTGCCAGCAGTGAGGGTTATTCTTGGCCTGAGAACACTGAAGCTTTCTTT. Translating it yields CASSEGYSWPENTEAFF.

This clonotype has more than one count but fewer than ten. The CDR3 is CASSDLPKQYF. The CDR3 region has the DNA TGTGCCAGCAGTGACCTCCCCAAGCAGTACTTC. The chain has TRBV6-1 and TRBJ2-7; no definite D call. The ends were cut back, 3 bases at V and 8 bases at J, with 8 bases in the middle. The length of the CDR3 is 11 residues. CDR1 is MNHNS, CDR2 SASEGT, per germline.

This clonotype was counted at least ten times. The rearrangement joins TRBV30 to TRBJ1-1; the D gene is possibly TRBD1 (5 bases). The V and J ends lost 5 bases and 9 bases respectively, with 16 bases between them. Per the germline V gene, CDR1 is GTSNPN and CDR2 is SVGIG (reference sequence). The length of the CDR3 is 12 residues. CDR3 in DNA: TGTGCCTGGGCCCCCAGAGGGGCACAAGCTTTCTTT. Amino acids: CAWAPRGAQAFF.

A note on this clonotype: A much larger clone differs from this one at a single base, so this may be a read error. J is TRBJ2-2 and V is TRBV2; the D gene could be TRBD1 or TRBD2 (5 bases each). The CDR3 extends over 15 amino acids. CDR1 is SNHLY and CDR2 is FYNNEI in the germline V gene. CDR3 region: CASRPRQTNTGEPFF. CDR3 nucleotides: TGTGCCAGCAGACCAAGACAGACGAACACCGGGGAGCCGTTTTTT.

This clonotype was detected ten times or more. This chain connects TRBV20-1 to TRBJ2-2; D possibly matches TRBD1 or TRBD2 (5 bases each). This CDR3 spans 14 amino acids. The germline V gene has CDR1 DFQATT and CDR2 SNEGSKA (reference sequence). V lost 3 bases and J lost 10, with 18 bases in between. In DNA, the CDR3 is TGCAGTGCTAGCCATTCAGAGGGGCTGGAGGAGCTGTTTTTT. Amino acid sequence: CSASHSEGLEELFF.

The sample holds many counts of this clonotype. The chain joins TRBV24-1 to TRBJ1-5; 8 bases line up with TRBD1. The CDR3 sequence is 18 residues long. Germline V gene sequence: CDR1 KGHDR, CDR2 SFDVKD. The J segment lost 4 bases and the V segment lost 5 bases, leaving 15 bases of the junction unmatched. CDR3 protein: CATSASGAGGLSNQPQHF. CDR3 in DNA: TGTGCCACCAGTGCCTCTGGGGCAGGGGGCCTATCTAATCAGCCCCAGCATTTT.

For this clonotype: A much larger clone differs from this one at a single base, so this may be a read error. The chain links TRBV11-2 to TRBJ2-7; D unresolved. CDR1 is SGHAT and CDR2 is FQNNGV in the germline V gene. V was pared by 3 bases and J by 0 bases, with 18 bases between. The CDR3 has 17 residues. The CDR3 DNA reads TGTGCCAGCAGCTTCCTCTCCTCAGGACGAAACTCCTACGAGCAGTACGTC. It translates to CASSFLSSGRNSYEQYV.

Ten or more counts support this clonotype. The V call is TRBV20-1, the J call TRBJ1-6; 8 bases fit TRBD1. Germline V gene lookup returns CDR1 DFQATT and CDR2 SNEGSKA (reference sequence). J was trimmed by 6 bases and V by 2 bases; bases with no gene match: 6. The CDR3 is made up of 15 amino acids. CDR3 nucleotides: TGCAGTGCTAGACAGGGGGCGGTCTCTAATTCACCCCTCCACTTT. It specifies CSARQGAVSNSPLHF.

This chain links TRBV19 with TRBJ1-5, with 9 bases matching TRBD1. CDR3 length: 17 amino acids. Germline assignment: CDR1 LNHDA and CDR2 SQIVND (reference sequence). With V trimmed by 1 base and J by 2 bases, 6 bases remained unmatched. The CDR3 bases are TGTGCCAGTAGTATAGTGGGACAGGGAATCGGCAATCAGCCCCAGCATTTT. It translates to CASSIVGQGIGNQPQHF.

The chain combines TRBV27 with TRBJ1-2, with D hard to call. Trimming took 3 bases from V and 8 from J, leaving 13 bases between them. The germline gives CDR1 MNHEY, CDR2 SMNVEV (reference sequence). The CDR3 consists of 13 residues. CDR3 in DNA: TGTGCCAGCAGTTTCGGAGCACTGGGCGGCTACACCTTC. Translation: CASSFGALGGYTF.

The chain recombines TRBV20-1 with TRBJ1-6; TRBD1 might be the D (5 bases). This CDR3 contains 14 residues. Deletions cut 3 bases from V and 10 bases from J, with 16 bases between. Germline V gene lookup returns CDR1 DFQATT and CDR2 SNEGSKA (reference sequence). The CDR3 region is CSARGRAAQSPLHF. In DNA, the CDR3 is TGCAGTGCTAGGGGACGAGCCGCGCAATCACCCCTCCACTTT.

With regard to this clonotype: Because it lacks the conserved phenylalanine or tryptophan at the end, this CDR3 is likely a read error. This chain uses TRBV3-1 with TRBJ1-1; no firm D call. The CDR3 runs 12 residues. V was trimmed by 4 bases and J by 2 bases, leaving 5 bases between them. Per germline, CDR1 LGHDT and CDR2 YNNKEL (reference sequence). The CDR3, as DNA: TGTGCCAGCAGCCGGACCAACACTGAAGCTTTCCTT. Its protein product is CASSRTNTEAFL.